This is a list of T cell receptor beta chains from one sample in a study of tumor-infiltrating lymphocytes in primary liver carcinoma. One entry per CDR3 protein, called by TCRdb with MiXCR from the multiplex PCR reads. The data show approximately 330,000 distinct CDR3 sequences, with 65% seen just once and about 6.3% held by the top ten. Sequenced: peripheral blood. The receptors come from a man between 40 and 49 years old with primary liver carcinoma and hepatitis B virus infection. CDR3s include the opening cysteine and the closing phenylalanine or tryptophan.

j_gene: TRBJ2-3
v_gene: TRBV11-2
CDR3aa: CASSISGGAYTRYF

j_gene: TRBJ1-1
v_gene: TRBV6-1
CDR3aa: CASIRTRGVKAFF

j_gene: TRBJ2-1
v_gene: TRBV6-6
CDR3aa: CVSSYSQLAGGLGNEQFF

j_gene: TRBJ2-3
v_gene: TRBV29-1
CDR3aa: CSVGASGRPDTQYF

j_gene: TRBJ2-2
v_gene: TRBV11-2
CDR3aa: CVSSFKQSNTGELFF

j_gene: TRBJ2-1
v_gene: TRBV5-4
CDR3aa: CASSRGTNNEQFF

j_gene: TRBJ1-1
v_gene: TRBV7-9
CDR3aa: CASLPYRGRTEAFF

j_gene: TRBJ2-7
v_gene: TRBV10-1
CDR3aa: CSSSESVDSYEQYF

j_gene: TRBJ2-1
v_gene: TRBV6-5
CDR3aa: CASSYVRTHEQFF

j_gene: TRBJ2-2
v_gene: TRBV12-3/TRBV12-4
CDR3aa: CASRAGTPGTGELFF

j_gene: TRBJ1-1
v_gene: TRBV7-9
CDR3aa: CASSPRQGRTEALF

j_gene: TRBJ2-1
v_gene: TRBV12-3/TRBV12-4
CDR3aa: CASSWGGGRAYNEQFF

j_gene: TRBJ2-3
v_gene: TRBV4-1
CDR3aa: CASSTLAGAADTQYF

j_gene: TRBJ2-7
v_gene: TRBV6-5
CDR3aa: CASSPRPVGEQYF

j_gene: TRBJ2-1
v_gene: TRBV5-1
CDR3aa: CASSHGTGTENEQFF

j_gene: TRBJ1-2
v_gene: TRBV13
CDR3aa: CSSSPPTTAGNYGYTF

j_gene: TRBJ1-6
v_gene: TRBV11-2
CDR3aa: CASSSNRGIHSPLHF

j_gene: TRBJ2-3
v_gene: TRBV10-1
CDR3aa: CASTPGRTSGTSTDRQYF

j_gene: TRBJ2-3
v_gene: TRBV6-5
CDR3aa: CAGSYSNVGDTDTQYF

j_gene: TRBJ2-5
v_gene: TRBV11-2
CDR3aa: CARSFRTGGESQYF

j_gene: TRBJ2-7
v_gene: TRBV29-1
CDR3aa: CSVSWRKGGYEQYF

j_gene: TRBJ2-7
v_gene: TRBV6-4
CDR3aa: CASSDCPKASGHFYEQYF

j_gene: TRBJ2-2
v_gene: TRBV11-2
CDR3aa: CASSLLSVNTGELFF

j_gene: TRBJ1-1
v_gene: TRBV11-2
CDR3aa: CANSLVNTEAFF

j_gene: TRBJ2-3
v_gene: TRBV4-3
CDR3aa: CASSLGQAHTDTLYF

j_gene: TRBJ1-4
v_gene: TRBV14
CDR3aa: CASSQDRGSFATNEKLFF

j_gene: TRBJ2-1
v_gene: TRBV6-2/TRBV6-3
CDR3aa: CASRSTTSGTYNEQFF

j_gene: TRBJ2-3
v_gene: TRBV5-1
CDR3aa: CASRWAGLTDTQYF

j_gene: TRBJ2-7
v_gene: TRBV11-2
CDR3aa: CANSSPREGAGYEQYF

j_gene: TRBJ1-1
v_gene: TRBV11-2
CDR3aa: CACSPRAVQETEAFF

j_gene: TRBJ2-1
v_gene: TRBV5-4
CDR3aa: CASSLGLHLANEQFF

j_gene: TRBJ2-2
v_gene: TRBV4-1
CDR3aa: CASNNMDRGLTGELFF

j_gene: TRBJ2-1
v_gene: TRBV11-2
CDR3aa: CVRRRPETSGSSNEQFF

j_gene: TRBJ1-3
v_gene: TRBV11-2
CDR3aa: CASSLTSAGGAFHTIYF

j_gene: TRBJ1-2
v_gene: TRBV10-3
CDR3aa: CAISETGSYGHNF

j_gene: TRBJ2-7
v_gene: TRBV10-2
CDR3aa: CASSAGTSGNEQYF

j_gene: TRBJ1-1
v_gene: TRBV10-1
CDR3aa: CSSIDDFKMNTEAFF

j_gene: TRBJ2-7
v_gene: TRBV6-2/TRBV6-3
CDR3aa: CASSSLNFHEQYF

j_gene: TRBJ1-3
v_gene: TRBV30
CDR3aa: CAWGGWSSGNTIYF

j_gene: TRBJ2-7
v_gene: TRBV4-1
CDR3aa: CASSQEPGRGQYF

j_gene: TRBJ1-2
v_gene: TRBV10-2
CDR3aa: CASTSRAIVNGYAF

j_gene: TRBJ1-2
v_gene: TRBV4-3
CDR3aa: CASSHRGQGNYSF

j_gene: TRBJ2-1
v_gene: TRBV11-2
CDR3aa: CVSSLVDWTKQFF

j_gene: TRBJ2-3
v_gene: TRBV6-2/TRBV6-3
CDR3aa: CASSTVSGGRKDTQYF

j_gene: TRBJ1-6
v_gene: TRBV6-5
CDR3aa: CASRRQGIDRDSPLHF

j_gene: TRBJ1-1
v_gene: TRBV11-2
CDR3aa: CASTRDGMDTGAFF

j_gene: TRBJ2-1
v_gene: TRBV10-3
CDR3aa: CAISEPPSSYNEQFF

j_gene: TRBJ2-1
v_gene: TRBV29-1
CDR3aa: CRETLAYNEQSF

j_gene: TRBJ1-2
v_gene: TRBV6-6
CDR3aa: CASSLGQGASGYTF

j_gene: TRBJ2-5
v_gene: TRBV11-2
CDR3aa: CAGSQTPGEGKGTQYF

j_gene: TRBJ1-6
v_gene: TRBV12-3/TRBV12-4
CDR3aa: CASSLRPNSPLHF

j_gene: TRBJ2-7
v_gene: TRBV11-2
CDR3aa: CASSLDWAGPYERYF

j_gene: TRBJ1-5
v_gene: TRBV6-2/TRBV6-3
CDR3aa: CASRLTGWQPQHF

j_gene: TRBJ1-5
v_gene: TRBV5-1
CDR3aa: CASSCGEQGVNQPQHF

j_gene: TRBJ2-7
v_gene: TRBV15
CDR3aa: CATSTGTGDYEQYF

j_gene: TRBJ1-1
v_gene: TRBV14
CDR3aa: CASSHLGANTEAFF